Following are 9 T cell receptor beta chains from one sample sequenced in a study of control samples from healthy donors and cancer patients. Sequencing used immunoSEQ multiplex PCR; TCRdb keeps in-frame clones, though not all of them. The data hold 70,000 to 75,000 clones, with less than 95% observed a single time. The source material was blood. All receptors derive from a woman between 25 and 40 years old in good health.

This chain uses TRBV18 with TRBJ2-6, with D possibly being TRBD2 (6 bases). Trimming removed 3 bases from V and 2 bases from J, with 8 bases in between. Germline assignment: CDR1 KGHSH and CDR2 LQKENI. The CDR3 totals 15 residues. The CDR3: CASSPGGTGANVLTF. CDR3 sequence (DNA): TGTGCCAGCTCACCGGGGGGAACTGGGGCCAACGTCCTGACTTTC.

V usage is TRBV30 and J usage is TRBJ2-7, with 7 bases lining up with TRBD1. The CDR3 consists of 14 residues. Germline V gives CDR1 GTSNPN, CDR2 SVGIG (reference sequence). V trimming: 3 bases; J trimming: 4 bases; junction bases outside the gene matches: 9. Here the CDR3 DNA reads TGTGCCTGGAGGGGGGACAGCTCATCTTACGAGCAGTACTTC. This encodes CAWRGDSSSYEQYF.

J is TRBJ1-3 and V is TRBV2, with a weak D call TRBD1 (5 bases). The CDR3 spans 13 residues. V was pared by 6 bases and J by 3 bases, with 9 bases between. CDR1 SNHLY and CDR2 FYNNEI come from the germline V gene. The CDR3 here is CASRGGLGNTIYF. CDR3 DNA sequence: TGTGCCAGCAGGGGGGGACTTGGAAACACCATATATTTT. The full variable domain, rest sourced from reference TRBV2 and TRBJ1-3, is EPEVTQTPSHQVTQMGQEVILRCVPISNHLYFYWYRQILGQKVEFLVSFYNNEISEKSEIFDDQFSVERPDGSNFTLKIRSTKLEDSAMYFCASRGGLGNTIYFGEGSWLTVV.

This rearrangement joins TRBV6-5 to TRBJ2-2, with D maybe TRBD2 (5 bases). CDR1 is MNHEY and CDR2 is SVGAGI in the germline V gene. V gave up 6 bases and J gave up 0 bases, with 11 bases separating them. The CDR3 runs 15 residues. The CDR3 nucleotides are TGTGCCAGCAGACTCCCGGGAACGAACACCGGGGAGCTGTTTTTT. Translating gives CASRLPGTNTGELFF.

The J gene is TRBJ2-7, the V gene TRBV5-4; 8 nucleotides match TRBD1. The ends lost 3 bases at V and 4 bases at J; junction bases unmatched: 9. This CDR3 spans 15 amino acids. Germline V lookup: CDR1 SGHNT, CDR2 YYREEE (reference sequence). The DNA for the CDR3 is TGTGCCAGCAGCTCCTTCGGGACAGGAGTTTACGAGCAGTACTTC. This sequence encodes CASSSFGTGVYEQYF.

The chain recombines TRBV5-4 with TRBJ1-1; D uncertain. Deletions cut 6 bases from V and 5 bases from J, with 8 bases between. Germline assignment: CDR1 SGHNT and CDR2 YYREEE (reference sequence). The CDR3 is 11 amino acids. The DNA for the CDR3 is TGTGCCAGCACCGGTTCGACTGAAGCTTTCTTT. Residues: CASTGSTEAFF.

V and J are TRBV27 and TRBJ2-7, with D perhaps TRBD2 (5 bases). CDR1 and CDR2 from the germline V gene are MNHEY and SMNVEV (reference sequence). The CDR3 is 16 residues long. V lost 2 bases, J lost 1 base, and 15 bases lay in between. The CDR3 DNA is TGTGCCAGCAGTTTAACGAGGGCACCACCTTCCTACGAGCAGTACTTC. Protein sequence: CASSLTRAPPSYEQYF.

This sequence joins TRBV11-2 and TRBJ2-1; 12 nucleotides match TRBD2. CDR3 size: 16 residues. Looked up from germline, CDR1 is SGHAT and CDR2 is FQNNGV. V shed 5 bases and J 5 bases; nucleotides not matched to a gene: 7. The CDR3 DNA reads TGTGCCAGCAGCCCTTTGACTAGCGGGAGTAACAATGAGCAGTTCTTC. This translates into CASSPLTSGSNNEQFF. The full variable domain, its missing parts supplied by reference TRBV11-2 and TRBJ2-1, is EAGVAQSPRYKIIEKRQSVAFWCNPISGHATLYWYQQILGQGPKLLIQFQNNGVVDDSQLPKDRFSAERLKGVDSTLKIQPAKLEDSAVYLCASSPLTSGSNNEQFFGPGTRLTVL.

CDR3 in amino acids: CASSLVWGGTDTQYF. CDR3 bases: TGTGCCAGCAGCTTAGTTTGGGGGGGCACAGATACGCAGTATTTT. The chain links TRBV7-8 to TRBJ2-3; TRBD2 might be the D (6 bases). This CDR3 is built from 15 residues. V was cut by 1 base and J by 1 base, with 9 bases left in between. The germline V gene encodes CDR1 SGHVS and CDR2 FQNEAQ.